The 9 T cell receptor beta chains below come from one sample, sequenced in a study of cytomegalovirus exposure and HLA in healthy donors. The study ran its PCR with 60 Vbeta and 13 Jbeta primers. Using immunoSEQ multiplex PCR, the repertoire was profiled, and TCRdb retains in-frame clones only, with some absent. This repertoire includes approximately 130,000 clones. Specimen: PBMCs. These receptor sequences come from a woman aged 55 to 70 in good health and CMV-seronegative.

Here the CDR3 DNA reads TGCGCCAGCAGCTTCACCCCCGGTCTAGCGGGACACACAGATACGCAGTATTTT. This gives the protein CASSFTPGLAGHTDTQYF. V gene TRBV5-1 combines with J gene TRBJ2-3; 9 nucleotides align to TRBD2. This CDR3 has 18 residues. The germline gives CDR1 SGHRS, CDR2 YFSETQ. V trimming: 2 bases; J trimming: 2 bases; junction bases outside the gene matches: 12.

CDR3 DNA: TGTGCCAGCAGCTCGCTCGGGACAGGGGGCTTCAACGAGCAGTACTTC. Translated, it gives CASSSLGTGGFNEQYF. The J gene is TRBJ2-5, the V gene TRBV7-9; 12 nucleotides line up with TRBD1. The DNA end lines up better with TRBJ2-7; the J call may be wrong. Per the germline V gene, CDR1 is SEHNR and CDR2 is FQNEAQ (reference sequence). CDR3 length equals 16 residues.

The chain has TRBV5-1 and TRBJ2-7; 7 nucleotides line up with TRBD1. The CDR3 is 16 residues long. Germline CDR1 SGHRS, CDR2 YFSETQ. With V trimmed by 5 bases and J by 5 bases, 16 bases remained unmatched. CDR3 nucleotides: TGCGCCAGCAGTGTACCGACAGGGAAGGAGGCGGACGAGCAGTACTTC. Translated: CASSVPTGKEADEQYF.

The rearrangement uses TRBV5-1 and TRBJ1-1; 7 bases match TRBD1. The V gene end was trimmed by 4 bases and the J gene end by 0 bases; junction bases not matched to a gene: 6. The length of the CDR3 is 15 residues. CDR1 is SGHRS, CDR2 YFSETQ, per germline. The CDR3 region has the DNA TGCGCCAGCAGCGGCACCGGGACAGTGAACACTGAAGCTTTCTTT. The encoded protein is CASSGTGTVNTEAFF.

The chain uses TRBV9 and TRBJ1-3; D unresolved. Germline loops: CDR1 SGDLS, CDR2 YYNGEE. V was trimmed by 0 bases and J by 1 base, leaving 8 bases between them. This CDR3 is built from 15 residues. The CDR3 DNA is TGTGCCAGCAGCGTAGACAGCCGTTCTGGAAACACCATATATTTT. Its protein is CASSVDSRSGNTIYF.

V usage is TRBV7-9 and J usage is TRBJ2-1; 13 bases agree with TRBD2. V trimming: 5 bases; J trimming: 8 bases; junction bases outside the gene matches: 6. This CDR3 contains 15 residues. Germline CDR1 SEHNR, CDR2 FQNEAQ (reference sequence). The CDR3 loop is CASSQGLAGFDEQFF. The CDR3 nucleotides are TGTGCCAGCAGCCAGGGACTAGCGGGATTCGATGAGCAGTTCTTC. The variable domain in full, with the rest retrieved from reference TRBV7-9 and TRBJ2-1, is DTGVSQNPRHKITKRGQNVTFRCDPISEHNRLYWYRQTLGQGPEFLTYFQNEAQLEKSRLLSDRFSAERPKGSFSTLEIQRTEQGDSAMYLCASSQGLAGFDEQFFGPGTRLTVL.

The V and J genes are TRBV28 and TRBJ2-4; a weak D match, TRBD1 (6 bases). The CDR3 totals 15 residues. V dropped 1 base and J dropped 9 bases, with 16 bases sitting between them. Germline lookup yields CDR1 MDHEN and CDR2 SYDVKM. The CDR3 protein is CASSLFPREGGIQYF. The CDR3 nucleotides are TGTGCCAGCAGTTTATTCCCCCGGGAAGGGGGCATTCAGTACTTC.

The chain recombines TRBV5-1 with TRBJ1-1, with 7 bases aligning to TRBD1. With V trimmed by 4 bases and J by 0 bases, 12 bases remained unmatched. CDR1 and CDR2 from the germline V gene are SGHRS and YFSETQ. The CDR3 extends over 17 amino acids. This chain's CDR3 is CASSARQGMRMNTEAFF. The CDR3, as DNA: TGCGCCAGCAGCGCCCGACAGGGAATGAGGATGAACACTGAAGCTTTCTTT.

The rearrangement uses TRBV28 and TRBJ2-1, with D possibly being TRBD1 (6 bases). V was pared by 8 bases and J by 10 bases, with 18 bases between. Germline values: CDR1 MDHEN, CDR2 SYDVKM. The CDR3 runs 13 residues. This CDR3 is CASHGTNLGEQFF. As DNA, the CDR3 is TGTGCCAGCCACGGGACAAACCTTGGGGAGCAGTTCTTC.